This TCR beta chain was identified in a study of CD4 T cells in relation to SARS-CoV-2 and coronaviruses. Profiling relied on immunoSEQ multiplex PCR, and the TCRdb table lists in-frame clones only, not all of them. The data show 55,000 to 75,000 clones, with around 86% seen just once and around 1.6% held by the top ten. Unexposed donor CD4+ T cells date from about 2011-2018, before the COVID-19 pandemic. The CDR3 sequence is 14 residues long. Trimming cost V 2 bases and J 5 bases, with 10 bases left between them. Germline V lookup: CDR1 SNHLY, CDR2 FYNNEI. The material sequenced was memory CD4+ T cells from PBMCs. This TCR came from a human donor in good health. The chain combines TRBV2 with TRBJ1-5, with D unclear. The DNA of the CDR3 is TGTGCCAGCAGTGAATACATTGAGTATCAGCCCCAGCATTTT. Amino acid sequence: CASSEYIEYQPQHF.